Following are 11 T cell receptor beta chains from one sample sequenced in a study of blood T cell repertoires in COVID-19. TCRdb keeps only in-frame clones here, not all; method: immunoSEQ multiplex PCR. The data show more than 300,000 clones, roughly 88% seen once. Sequenced: peripheral blood. These receptor sequences come from a woman aged 30 to 39 with COVID-19, enrolled during active disease.

This clone showed up just a few times. This chain uses TRBV2 with TRBJ1-5; D gene unclear. The CDR3 spans 14 residues. The V gene's germline CDR1 is SNHLY and CDR2 FYNNEI. The V gene lost 7 bases and the J gene lost 5 bases, with 15 bases spanning the gap. The chain's CDR3 is CASMGYGKDQPQHF. CDR3 nucleotides: TGTGCCAGCATGGGGTACGGGAAGGATCAGCCCCAGCATTTT. The full variable domain, in which reference TRBV2 and TRBJ1-5 provide the parts outside the CDR3, is EPEVTQTPSHQVTQMGQEVILRCVPISNHLYFYWYRQILGQKVEFLVSFYNNEISEKSEIFDDQFSVERPDGSNFTLKIRSTKLEDSAMYFCASMGYGKDQPQHFGDGTRLSIL.

V gene TRBV9 combines with J gene TRBJ2-3; D is ambiguous. CDR3 length: 13 residues. Trimming took 4 bases from V and 4 from J, leaving 10 bases between them. Germline V gene data show CDR1 as SGDLS and CDR2 as YYNGEE. CDR3 amino acids: CASSSQTADTQYF. The CDR3 region has the DNA TGTGCCAGCAGCTCCCAAACGGCAGATACGCAGTATTTT.

On this clone: Additional DNA sequences in this sample encode the identical CDR3. The chain joins TRBV7-9 to TRBJ1-4; 8 nucleotides agree with TRBD1. J was trimmed by 6 bases and V by 6 bases; bases with no gene match: 0. From germline, CDR1 is SEHNR and CDR2 FQNEAQ (reference sequence). This CDR3 spans 12 amino acids. The CDR3 nucleotides are TGTGCCAGCAGACAGGGGGATGAAAAACTGTTTTTT. Protein sequence: CASRQGDEKLFF.

The genes are TRBV29-1 and TRBJ2-7; TRBD1 matches 8 bases. CDR1 is SQVTM and CDR2 is ANQGSEA in the germline V gene. With 5 bases clipped from V and 3 bases from J, the junction kept 6 bases outside the gene matches. This CDR3 spans 13 amino acids. The CDR3 sequence is CSVIGDRSYEQYF. The CDR3 DNA reads as TGCAGCGTTATTGGGGACAGGAGCTACGAGCAGTACTTC.

This clone turned up a few times. The chain employs TRBV5-1 and TRBJ2-2; a weak D match, TRBD1 (6 bases). The V gene's germline CDR1 is SGHRS and CDR2 YFSETQ. The CDR3 spans 15 residues. Trimming removed 0 bases from V and 7 bases from J, with 13 bases in between. CDR3 nucleotide sequence: TGCGCCAGCAGCTTGGTCGTGGGGGCCGGCGGGGAGCTGTTTTTT. It codes for CASSLVVGAGGELFF.

The gene calls are TRBV2 and TRBJ1-5, with 7 nucleotides matching TRBD1. The J segment lost 2 bases and the V segment lost 8 bases, leaving 6 bases of the junction unmatched. The CDR3 consists of 14 residues. Germline V gene lookup returns CDR1 SNHLY and CDR2 FYNNEI. The CDR3 DNA sequence: TGTGCCAGCGGAGACACAGGGGGCAATCAGCCCCAGCATTTT. Translated: CASGDTGGNQPQHF.

The chain couples TRBV11-2 to TRBJ2-1; possibly TRBD1 for D (6 bases). Per the germline V gene, CDR1 is SGHAT and CDR2 is FQNNGV. The CDR3 totals 12 residues. V was cut by 8 bases and J by 7 bases, with 12 bases left in between. The CDR3 bases are TGTGCCAGCCGCGTCAGGGGAAATGAGCAGTTCTTC. Protein: CASRVRGNEQFF.

The chain links TRBV6-1 to TRBJ2-2; TRBD1 agrees at 9 bases. The length of the CDR3 is 17 residues. CDR1 is MNHNS, CDR2 SASEGT, per germline. After removal of 1 base from V and 5 bases from J, the junction contained 8 bases not matched to a gene. The CDR3 nucleotides are TGTGCCAGCAGTGAAGTGCGAGGGACAGGGAAAACCGGGGAGCTGTTTTTT. The encoded protein is CASSEVRGTGKTGELFF.

The chain couples TRBV7-8 to TRBJ1-4; D remains ambiguous. Deletions cut 1 base from V and 9 bases from J, with 9 bases between. CDR1 SGHVS and CDR2 FQNEAQ come from the germline V gene. The CDR3 sequence is 13 residues long. CDR3 residues: CASSLGGGKKLFF. The CDR3 DNA is TGTGCCAGCAGCTTAGGAGGCGGTAAAAAACTGTTTTTT. Supplemented by reference TRBV7-8 and TRBJ1-4, the full variable domain reads GAGVSQSPRYKVAKRGQDVALRCDPISGHVSLFWYQQALGQGPEFLTYFQNEAQLDKSGLPSDRFFAERPEGSVSTLKIQRTQQEDSAVYLCASSLGGGKKLFFGSGTQLSVL.

The V and J genes are TRBV12-3 or TRBV12-4 and TRBJ1-1; a weak D match, TRBD1 (5 bases). V was pared by 2 bases and J by 5 bases, with 9 bases between. The CDR3 sequence is 13 residues long. In nucleotides, the CDR3 is TGTGCCAGCAGTTTAAATGGGGGGACTGAAGCTTTCTTT. It codes for CASSLNGGTEAFF.

The V and J genes are TRBV4-2 and TRBJ1-6; the D is unclear. The CDR3 extends over 12 amino acids. V was shortened by 0 bases and J by 12 bases, with 6 bases between the two germline ends. From germline, CDR1 is LGHNA and CDR2 YNFKEQ. CDR3 bases: TGTGCCAGCAGCCAAGAGGTCGGACCCCTCCACTTT. As protein: CASSQEVGPLHF.